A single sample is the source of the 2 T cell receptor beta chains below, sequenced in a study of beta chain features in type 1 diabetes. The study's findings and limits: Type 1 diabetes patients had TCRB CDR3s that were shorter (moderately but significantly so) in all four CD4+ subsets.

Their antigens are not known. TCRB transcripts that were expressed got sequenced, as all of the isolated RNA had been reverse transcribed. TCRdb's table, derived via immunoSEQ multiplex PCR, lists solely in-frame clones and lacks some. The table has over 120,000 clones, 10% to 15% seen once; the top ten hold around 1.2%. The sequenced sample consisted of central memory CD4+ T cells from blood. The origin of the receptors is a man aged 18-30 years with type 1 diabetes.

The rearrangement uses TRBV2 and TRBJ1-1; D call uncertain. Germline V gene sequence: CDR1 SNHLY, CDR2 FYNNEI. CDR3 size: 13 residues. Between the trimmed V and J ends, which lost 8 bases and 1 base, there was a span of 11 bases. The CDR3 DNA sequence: TGTGCCAGCCGGTTGGGAAGGAACACTGAAGCTTTCTTT. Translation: CASRLGRNTEAFF.

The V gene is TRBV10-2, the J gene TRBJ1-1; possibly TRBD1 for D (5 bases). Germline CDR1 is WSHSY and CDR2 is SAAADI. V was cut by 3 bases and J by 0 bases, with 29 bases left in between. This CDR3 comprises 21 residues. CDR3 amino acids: CASSETPGRSQTRPMNTEAFF. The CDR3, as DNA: TGCGCCAGCAGTGAAACTCCGGGACGGAGTCAAACGCGACCGATGAACACTGAAGCTTTCTTT.